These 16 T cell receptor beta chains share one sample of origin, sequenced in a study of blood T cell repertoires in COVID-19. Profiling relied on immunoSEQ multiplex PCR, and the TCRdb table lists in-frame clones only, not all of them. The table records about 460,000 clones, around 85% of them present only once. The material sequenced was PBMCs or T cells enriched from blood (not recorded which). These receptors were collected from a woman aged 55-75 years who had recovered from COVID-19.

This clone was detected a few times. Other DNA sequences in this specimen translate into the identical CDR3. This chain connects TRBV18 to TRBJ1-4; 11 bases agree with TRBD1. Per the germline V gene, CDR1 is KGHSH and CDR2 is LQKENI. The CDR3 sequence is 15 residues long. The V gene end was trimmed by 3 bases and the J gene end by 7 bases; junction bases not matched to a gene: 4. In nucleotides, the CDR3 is TGTGCCAGCTCACCTACCGGGACAGGGGGTGAAAAACTGTTTTTT. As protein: CASSPTGTGGEKLFF.

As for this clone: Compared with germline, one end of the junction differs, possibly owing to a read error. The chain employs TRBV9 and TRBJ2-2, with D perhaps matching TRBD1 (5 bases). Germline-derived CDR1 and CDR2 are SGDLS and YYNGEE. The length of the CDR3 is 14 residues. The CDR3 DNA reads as TGTGCCAGCACCGTAGACAGGAACACCGGGGAGCTGTTTTTT. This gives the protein CASTVDRNTGELFF.

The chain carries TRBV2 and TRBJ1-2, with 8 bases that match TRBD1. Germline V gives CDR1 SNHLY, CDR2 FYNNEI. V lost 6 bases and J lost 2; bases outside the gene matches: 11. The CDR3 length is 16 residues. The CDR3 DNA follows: TGTGCCAGCAGCGCGAGCAGACAGGGGAAAAACTATGGCTACACCTTC. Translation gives CASSASRQGKNYGYTF.

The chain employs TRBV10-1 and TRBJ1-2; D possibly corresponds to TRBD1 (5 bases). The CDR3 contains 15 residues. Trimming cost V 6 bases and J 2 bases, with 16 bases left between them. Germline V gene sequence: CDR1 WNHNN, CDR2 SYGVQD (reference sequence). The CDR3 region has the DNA TGCGCCAGCAGGGGGGGAGGGAATGACAACTATGGCTACACCTTC. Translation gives CASRGGGNDNYGYTF.

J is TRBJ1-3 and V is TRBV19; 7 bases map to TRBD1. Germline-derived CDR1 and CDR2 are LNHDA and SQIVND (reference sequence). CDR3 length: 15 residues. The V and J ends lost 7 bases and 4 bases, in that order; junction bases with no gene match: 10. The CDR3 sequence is CASKHSPGQGNTIYF. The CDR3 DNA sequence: TGTGCCAGTAAACATTCGCCGGGACAGGGAAACACCATATATTTT.

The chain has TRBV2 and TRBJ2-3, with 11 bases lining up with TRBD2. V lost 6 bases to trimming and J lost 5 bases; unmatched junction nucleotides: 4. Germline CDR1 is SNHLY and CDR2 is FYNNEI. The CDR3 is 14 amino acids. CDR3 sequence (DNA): TGTGCCAGCAGCTCGACTAGCGGGGAAGATACGCAGTATTTT. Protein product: CASSSTSGEDTQYF.

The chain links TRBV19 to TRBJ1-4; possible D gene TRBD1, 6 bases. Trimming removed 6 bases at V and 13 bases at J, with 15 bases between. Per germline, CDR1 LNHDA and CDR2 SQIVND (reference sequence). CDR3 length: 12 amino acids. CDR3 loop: CASSFGQWGLFF. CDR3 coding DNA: TGTGCCAGTAGCTTCGGACAGTGGGGACTGTTTTTT.

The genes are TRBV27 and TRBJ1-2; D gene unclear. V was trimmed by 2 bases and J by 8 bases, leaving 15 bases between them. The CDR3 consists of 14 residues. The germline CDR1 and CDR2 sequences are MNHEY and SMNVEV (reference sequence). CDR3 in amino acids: CASSLIPGLKGYTF. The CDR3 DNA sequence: TGTGCCAGCAGTTTAATACCCGGTCTGAAAGGCTACACCTTC.

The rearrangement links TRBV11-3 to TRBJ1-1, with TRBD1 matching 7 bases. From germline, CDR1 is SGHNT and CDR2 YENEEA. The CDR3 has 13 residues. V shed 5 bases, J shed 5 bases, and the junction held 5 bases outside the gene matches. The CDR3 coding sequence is TGTGCCAGCAGCGTACAGGGGAAGACTGAAGCTTTCTTT. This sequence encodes CASSVQGKTEAFF.

The DNA for the CDR3 is TGTGCCAGCAGGGCGGGACGGACCTCCTACGAGCAGTACTTC. It is translated as CASRAGRTSYEQYF. The chain couples TRBV2 to TRBJ2-7; possibly TRBD2 for D (6 bases). The CDR3 is 14 residues long. CDR1 and CDR2 from the germline V gene are SNHLY and FYNNEI. The V end was cut by 6 bases, the J end by 0 bases, with 12 bases between.

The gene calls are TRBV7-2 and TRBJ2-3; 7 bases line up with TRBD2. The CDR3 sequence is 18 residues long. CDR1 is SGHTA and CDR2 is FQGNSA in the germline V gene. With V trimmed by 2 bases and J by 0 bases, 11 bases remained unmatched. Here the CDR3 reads CASSLTRQRGSSTDTQYF. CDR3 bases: TGTGCCAGCAGCTTAACCCGCCAGCGGGGATCTAGCACAGATACGCAGTATTTT.

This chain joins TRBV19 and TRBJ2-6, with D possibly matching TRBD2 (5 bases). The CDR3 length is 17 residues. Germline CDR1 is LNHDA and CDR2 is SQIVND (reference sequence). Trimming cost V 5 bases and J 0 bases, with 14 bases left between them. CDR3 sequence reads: CASSLREFLSGANVLTF. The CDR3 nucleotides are TGTGCCAGTAGTCTCCGGGAATTCCTCTCTGGGGCCAACGTCCTGACTTTC.

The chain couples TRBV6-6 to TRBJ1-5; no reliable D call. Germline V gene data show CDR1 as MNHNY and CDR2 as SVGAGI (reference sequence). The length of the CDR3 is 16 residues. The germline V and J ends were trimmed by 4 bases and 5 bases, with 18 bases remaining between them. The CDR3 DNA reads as TGTGCCAGCAGTTCCCCCTCGTGGCTAGCGGATCAGCCCCAGCATTTT. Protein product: CASSSPSWLADQPQHF.

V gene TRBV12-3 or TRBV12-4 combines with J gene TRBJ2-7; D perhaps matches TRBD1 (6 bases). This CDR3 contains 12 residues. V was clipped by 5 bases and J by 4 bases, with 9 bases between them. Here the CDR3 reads CASSDRSYEQYF. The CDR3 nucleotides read TGTGCCAGCAGTGACAGGTCTTACGAGCAGTACTTC.

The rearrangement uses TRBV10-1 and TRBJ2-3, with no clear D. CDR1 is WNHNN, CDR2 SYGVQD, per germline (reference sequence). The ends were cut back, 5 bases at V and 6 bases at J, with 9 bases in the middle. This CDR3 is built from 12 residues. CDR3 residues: CASSHGRDTQYF. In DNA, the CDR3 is TGCGCCAGCAGTCACGGTCGGGATACGCAGTATTTT.

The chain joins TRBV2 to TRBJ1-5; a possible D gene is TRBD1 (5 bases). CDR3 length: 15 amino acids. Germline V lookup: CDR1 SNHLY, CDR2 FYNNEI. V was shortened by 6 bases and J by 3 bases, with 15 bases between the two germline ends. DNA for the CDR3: TGTGCCAGCAGCGCCGATCAGGGAAACAATCAGCCCCAGCATTTT. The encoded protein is CASSADQGNNQPQHF.